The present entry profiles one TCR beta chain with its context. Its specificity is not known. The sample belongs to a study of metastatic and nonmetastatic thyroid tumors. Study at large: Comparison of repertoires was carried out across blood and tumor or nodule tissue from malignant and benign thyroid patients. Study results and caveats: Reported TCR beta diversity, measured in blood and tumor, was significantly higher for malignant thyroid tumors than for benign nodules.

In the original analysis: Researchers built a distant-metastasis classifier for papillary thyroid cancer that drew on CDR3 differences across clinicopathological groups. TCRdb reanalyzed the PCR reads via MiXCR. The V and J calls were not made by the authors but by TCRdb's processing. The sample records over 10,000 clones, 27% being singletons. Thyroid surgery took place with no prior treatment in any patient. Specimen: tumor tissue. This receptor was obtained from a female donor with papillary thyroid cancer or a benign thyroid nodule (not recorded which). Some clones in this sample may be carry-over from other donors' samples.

The CDR3 DNA sequence: TGTGCCAGCAGCCCAGATTGGGCGGGAAGGACCGGGGAGCTGTTTTTT. This codes for CASSPDWAGRTGELFF. The chain has TRBV5-6 and TRBJ2-2, with a tentative D call TRBD2 (6 bases). The CDR3 runs to 16 residues. CDR1 is SGHDT, CDR2 YYEEEE, per germline. The V gene lost 4 bases and the J gene lost 5 bases, with 18 bases spanning the gap.